The text below deals with one T cell receptor (beta chain). The sample comes from a study of blood T cell repertoires in COVID-19. Study summary: The samples span acute and convalescent COVID-19 from the United States, Italy and Spain.

Assay used: immunoSEQ multiplex PCR; TCRdb lists only in-frame clones, some missing. The sample yields about 250,000 clones, 85% to 90% seen once. Individuals drawn from 20 to 30 US areas were roughly 18 to 100 years old. The study counted Cohort 3 donors as recovered given two negative PCRs, clearance, or symptom resolution. This sequence originates from a woman younger than 30 who had recovered from COVID-19. Sequenced material: PBMCs or T cells enriched from blood (not recorded which).

The DNA for the CDR3 is TGTGCCAGCACCAGAGGGTCGTATGGCTACACCTTC. It yields the protein CASTRGSYGYTF. The chain is built from TRBV12-3 or TRBV12-4 and TRBJ1-2; no reliable D call. This CDR3 is 12 amino acids long. V was shortened by 7 bases and J by 5 bases, with 11 bases between the two germline ends.